The rows below give T cell receptor beta chains drawn from one sample of a study of cytomegalovirus exposure and HLA in healthy donors. Method: immunoSEQ multiplex PCR; TCRdb's copy keeps in-frame clones and lacks some. This table has 95,000 to 150,000 clones, roughly 80% appearing once. Sequencing input: PBMCs. These receptors came from a man aged 18 to 30 in good health and CMV-seronegative. CDR3s include the opening cysteine and the closing phenylalanine or tryptophan. Clone size appears in some rows only: once, few, many, or a class for an expanded clone.

TRBV4-3	TRBJ1-3	once	CASSQEPGHSGNTIYF
TRBV5-1	TRBJ1-1	few	CASSLPRDNTEAFF
TRBV15	TRBJ1-5	.	CATSRDLGTGDQPQHF
TRBV7-9	TRBJ2-7	.	CASSIGREQYF
TRBV9	TRBJ1-2	.	CASSVDGGNYGYTF
TRBV15	TRBJ1-5	.	CATSIFRDQPQHF
TRBV7-2	TRBJ2-1	.	CASSLKGAESSYNEQFF
TRBV7-9	TRBJ2-7	.	CSSSLEGHFGEQYF
TRBV4-2	TRBJ2-7	once	CASSQRGHSEQYF
TRBV27	TRBJ2-1	.	CASKSGTSGIYNEQFF
TRBV19	TRBJ1-2	few	CARIVEGFPANYGYTF
TRBV27	TRBJ1-2	.	CASRPGQGWLGHYGYTF
TRBV9	TRBJ2-3	.	CASSVEVETDTQYF
TRBV10-1	TRBJ1-2	few	CASSDQSNPRGYTF
TRBV4-3	TRBJ1-5	.	CASSQGTGEDQPQHF
TRBV6-5	TRBJ1-2	few	CASSYAPQGALGYTF
TRBV2	TRBJ2-1	.	CARGGLAGEGGYNEQFF
TRBV5-8	TRBJ2-7	.	CASSSGQEISSYEQYF
TRBV11-2	TRBJ2-2	few	CASRGLAGANTGELFF
TRBV2	TRBJ2-3	.	CASTRLAGRSTDTQYF
TRBV9	TRBJ1-1	.	CASSVSGGKNTEAFF
TRBV2	TRBJ2-7	.	CASKGDSLYEQYF
TRBV5-1	TRBJ1-1	.	CASSLDRVINTEAFF
TRBV6-1	TRBJ1-2	.	CASSVADNYGYTF
TRBV7-6	TRBJ2-1	.	CASSSKRGRGDEQFF
TRBV5-4	TRBJ1-1	.	CASSWDRWNTEAFF
TRBV19	TRBJ1-1	.	CASSIGGIEAFF
TRBV4-3	TRBJ2-7	.	CASSRIWGDRGNEQYF
TRBV5-1	TRBJ2-2	.	CASSLVVNTGELFF
TRBV7-9	TRBJ1-4	.	CASRSFNEKLFF
TRBV4-3	TRBJ2-7	.	CASSQDHLDNTYEQYF
TRBV12-5	TRBJ1-1	few	CASGLGDRGVNTEAFF
TRBV5-4	TRBJ2-3	.	CASSPRARGGGQDTQYF
TRBV27	TRBJ2-1	.	CASSFLLAGGGYEQFF
TRBV2	TRBJ1-2	few	CASTTDRGSNYGYTF
TRBV6-5	TRBJ2-1	.	CASSLLSGGEQFF
TRBV29-1	TRBJ1-2	.	CSARSGVGQGGGIDGYTF
TRBV2	TRBJ1-5	once	CASSRDLGSNQPQHF
TRBV7-9	TRBJ1-1	once	CASSLGGTPEAFF
TRBV7-7	TRBJ2-7	.	CASSLRAGGIYEQYF
TRBV28	TRBJ1-2	once	CASSLGTGFLGYTF
TRBV7-9	TRBJ2-7	.	CSSSTTGGSYEQYF
TRBV7-3	TRBJ1-1	.	CASSHHRDSNTEAFF
TRBV5-1	TRBJ1-2	.	CASSQQGVGGYTF
TRBV10-2	TRBJ1-2	.	CASCLRTGDGYTF
TRBV6-5	TRBJ1-1	few	CASSPREGTEAFF
TRBV5-4	TRBJ2-1	.	CASSFGGGASFNEQFF
TRBV18	TRBJ1-2	.	CASSPFADYGYTF
TRBV19	TRBJ1-5	.	CASSIQGVQPQHF
TRBV19	TRBJ1-2	.	CASSLDRSYGYTF
TRBV6-5	TRBJ1-1	.	CASRQTMNTEAFF
TRBV7-9	TRBJ1-2	.	CASSSGDTPSYGYTF